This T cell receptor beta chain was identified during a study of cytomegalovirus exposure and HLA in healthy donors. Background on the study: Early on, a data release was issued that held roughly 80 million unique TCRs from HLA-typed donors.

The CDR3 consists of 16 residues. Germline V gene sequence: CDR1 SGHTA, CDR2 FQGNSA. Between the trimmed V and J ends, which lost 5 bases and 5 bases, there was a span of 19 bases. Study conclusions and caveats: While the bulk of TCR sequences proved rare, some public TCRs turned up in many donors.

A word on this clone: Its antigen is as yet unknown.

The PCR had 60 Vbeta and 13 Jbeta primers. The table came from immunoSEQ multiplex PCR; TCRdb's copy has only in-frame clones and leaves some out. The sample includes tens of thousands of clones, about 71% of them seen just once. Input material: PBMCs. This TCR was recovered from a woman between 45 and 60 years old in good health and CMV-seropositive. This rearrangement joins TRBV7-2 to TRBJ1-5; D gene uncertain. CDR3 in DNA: TGTGCCAGCAGCCCGACTCGGGGAGTAAGGGATCAGCCCCAGCATTTT. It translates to CASSPTRGVRDQPQHF.